The 5 T cell receptor beta chains below all came from one sample that was sequenced in a study of cytomegalovirus exposure and HLA in healthy donors. PCR used 60 Vbeta primers and 13 Jbeta primers. Produced via immunoSEQ multiplex PCR; TCRdb's table is partial and in-frame only. This table has around 150,000 clones, under 85% appearing once. Sequencing input: PBMCs. The receptors come from a man in his fifties in good health and CMV-seropositive.

This clone turned up a few times. The genes are TRBV15 and TRBJ1-4, with 8 positions matching TRBD1. With V trimmed by 0 bases and J by 3 bases, 0 bases remained unmatched. Germline V gene sequence: CDR1 LNHNV, CDR2 YYDKDF (reference sequence). The CDR3 runs to 15 residues. For the CDR3, the DNA is TGTGCCACCAGCAGAGAGGACAGGGCTAATGAAAAACTGTTTTTT. Encoded protein: CATSREDRANEKLFF.

This sequence joins TRBV4-2 and TRBJ2-1; 8 nucleotides agree with TRBD1. In germline, CDR1 is LGHNA, CDR2 YNFKEQ. The CDR3 extends over 15 amino acids. After removal of 2 bases from V and 5 bases from J, the junction contained 5 bases not matched to a gene. DNA of the CDR3: TGTGCCAGCAGCCAACAGGGGGCCCAGGACAATGAGCAGTTCTTC. It codes for CASSQQGAQDNEQFF.

The chain uses TRBV4-2 and TRBJ2-7; TRBD2 matches at 8 bases. CDR3 length equals 15 residues. Per germline, CDR1 LGHNA and CDR2 YNFKEQ. V shed 0 bases, J shed 0 bases, and the junction held 1 base outside the gene matches. CDR3 DNA: TGTGCCAGCAGCCAAGAGCGGGGGGCCTCCTACGAGCAGTACTTC. As protein: CASSQERGASYEQYF.

CDR3 sequence (DNA): TGCAGCGCGGGGACAGGGCGGCAAGAGACCCAGTACTTC. It specifies CSAGTGRQETQYF. The chain links TRBV29-1 to TRBJ2-5; 9 nucleotides align to TRBD1. With V trimmed by 7 bases and J by 2 bases, 5 bases remained unmatched. CDR1 and CDR2 (germline): SQVTM, ANQGSEA. CDR3 length equals 13 residues. The full variable domain, in which reference TRBV29-1 and TRBJ2-5 provide the parts outside the CDR3, is SAVISQKPSRDICQRGTSLTIQCQVDSQVTMMFWYRQQPGQSLTLIATANQGSEATYESGFVIDKFPISRPNLTFSTLTVSNMSPEDSSIYLCSAGTGRQETQYFGPGTRLLVL.

The chain links TRBV6-5 to TRBJ1-6, with no clear D. Trimming took 2 bases from V and 9 from J, leaving 5 bases between them. Germline V gene lookup returns CDR1 MNHEY and CDR2 SVGAGI. CDR3 length equals 12 residues. In nucleotides, the CDR3 is TGTGCCAGCAGTTACGAGGGTTCACCCCTCCACTTT. It specifies CASSYEGSPLHF.